This T cell receptor beta chain emerged from a study of a mutant IDH1 vaccine in newly diagnosed glioma. On the study more broadly: Sex among treated patients split around 62% male, roughly 40% female; mean age was roughly 42 years. Most patients had radiochemotherapy with temozolomide before enrollment; others had one alone. Study findings and constraints: Patients mounted vaccine-induced immune responses in 90% to 95% of cases. Shifts in the top peripheral T cell clonotypes seemed unrelated to pseudoprogression.

About this clone itself: Its antigen is as yet unknown.

J lost 5 bases, V lost 8 bases, and 7 bases had no gene match. CDR1 and CDR2 (germline): LNHDA, SQIVND (reference sequence). CDR3 size: 13 residues. The assay was immunoSEQ multiplex PCR, and TCRdb's table has in-frame clones only and misses some. The data contain some 21,000 clones, 70% to 85% of them singletons. Time point indicated: baseline, week 1 (first vaccination visit). The treatment is: pre-vaccination baseline after standard-of-care therapy. This sample comprised PBMCs, obtained from a glioma patient treated with radiotherapy, temozolomide or both. This TCR was sampled from a man aged 40-55 years with glioma. The rearrangement joins TRBV19 to TRBJ1-1; 8 bases map to TRBD1. In DNA form, the CDR3 reads TGTGCCAGTCGCTCGACAGGGGAAACTGAAGCTTTCTTT. Translation gives CASRSTGETEAFF.